Listed below are T cell receptor beta chains from one sample, sequenced in a study of blood T cells in healthy people across ages. Each CDR3 protein is one row after TCRdb ran MiXCR on the 5' RACE reads. The sample records about 1.6 million distinct CDR3 sequences, about 35% being singletons. The sequenced sample was blood. The receptor source for this set is a woman aged 25 to 45 in good health. The CDR3 runs from the conserved cysteine through the conserved F or W. D genes are given only for firm matches. A clone size is listed for some rows: how often the clone was seen (once, few, many), or a class if it is expanded.

V	D	size	J	CDR3	DNA
TRBV9	.	few	TRBJ1-2	CARSITPLINGYTF	TGTGCCAGGTCCATCACCCCACTCATCAATGGCTACACCTTC
TRBV6-1	.	.	TRBJ2-7	CASSEIVVFSYEQYF	TGTGCCAGCAGCGAGATAGTCGTGTTTTCCTACGAGCAGTACTTC
TRBV5-1	TRBD1	few	TRBJ2-7	CASSLGLDRGVYEQYF	TGCGCCAGCAGCTTGGGCCTGGACAGGGGAGTCTACGAGCAGTACTTC
TRBV2	.	few	TRBJ2-3	CASSGQGWDSTDTQYF	TGTGCCAGCAGTGGCCAGGGGTGGGATAGCACAGATACGCAGTATTTT
TRBV2	.	.	TRBJ2-3	CAGNDKGSTDTQYF	TGTGCCGGCAACGATAAGGGGAGCACAGATACGCAGTATTTT
TRBV20-1	.	few	TRBJ2-7	CSAQGKGTEQYF	TGCAGTGCACAGGGTAAAGGGACCGAGCAGTACTTC
TRBV28	.	few	TRBJ1-4	CASSLMTGTNEKLFF	TGTGCCAGCAGTTTAATGACAGGAACTAATGAAAAACTGTTTTTT
TRBV30	TRBD1	.	TRBJ2-7	CAWSGGTASSEQYF	TGTGCCTGGAGTGGTGGGACAGCTTCCAGCGAGCAGTACTTC
TRBV28	.	.	TRBJ2-7	CASSLSLGFLSYEQYF	TGTGCCAGCAGTTTATCCCTAGGATTTCTCTCCTACGAGCAGTACTTC
TRBV20-1	.	few	TRBJ2-1	CSAPTGRGANEQFF	TGCAGTGCTCCAACGGGAAGGGGGGCGAATGAGCAGTTCTTC
TRBV9	.	few	TRBJ1-4	CASSPTLGGEKLFF	TGTGCCAGCAGCCCCACCTTGGGCGGTGAAAAACTGTTTTTT
TRBV3-1	.	.	TRBJ1-4	CASSQAGTKAEKLFF	TGTGCCAGCAGCCAAGCCGGCACCAAGGCGGAAAAACTGTTTTTT
TRBV5-5	TRBD1	.	TRBJ1-1	CASSVLQGGSEAFF	TGTGCCAGCAGCGTGCTACAGGGGGGTTCTGAAGCTTTCTTT
TRBV4-1	TRBD1	few	TRBJ2-3	CASSQDNKQGAPDTQYF	TGCGCCAGCAGCCAAGACAATAAACAGGGGGCTCCCGATACGCAGTATTTT
TRBV4-2	TRBD2	few	TRBJ2-1	CASSHGGATSGVYNEQFF	TGTGCCAGCAGCCATGGAGGGGCAACTAGCGGGGTTTACAATGAGCAGTTCTTC
TRBV25-1	TRBD1	many	TRBJ2-7	CATRDRAYEQYF	TGTGCCACGAGGGACAGGGCCTACGAGCAGTACTTC
TRBV15	.	.	TRBJ1-2	CAASRDQGVGYGYTF	TGTGCCGCCAGCAGAGATCAAGGGGTAGGCTATGGCTACACCTTC
TRBV9	TRBD1	.	TRBJ2-6	CASSGSQLRGPEPGANVLTF	TGTGCCAGCAGCGGAAGTCAGCTCAGGGGGCCGGAACCTGGGGCCAACGTCCTGACTTTC
TRBV20-1	.	.	TRBJ1-1	CSAEFDSRNTEAFF	TGCAGTGCTGAATTCGACAGTAGGAACACTGAAGCTTTCTTT
TRBV5-1	TRBD2	once	TRBJ2-3	CASSLGTSGRGSTDTQYF	TGCGCCAGCAGCTTAGGGACTAGCGGGAGAGGGAGCACAGATACGCAGTATTTT
TRBV29-1	TRBD1	.	TRBJ1-2	CSVADRGANGYTF	TGCAGCGTGGCGGACAGGGGCGCAAATGGCTACACCTTC
TRBV9	.	.	TRBJ1-2	CASSVMPGDNGYTF	TGTGCCAGCAGCGTAATGCCAGGGGATAATGGCTACACCTTC
TRBV25-1	TRBD2	few	TRBJ2-3	CASSWGTSGRRGTDTQYF	TGTGCCAGCAGTTGGGGGACTAGCGGGAGGAGGGGCACAGATACGCAGTATTTT
TRBV20-1	.	once	TRBJ1-2	CSAETYTGPYGYTF	TGCAGTGCCGAAACTTATACAGGGCCCTATGGCTACACCTTC
TRBV3-1	TRBD2	few	TRBJ2-7	CASSQTSSHEQYF	TGTGCCAGCAGCCAGACTAGCTCCCACGAGCAGTACTTC
TRBV12-3/TRBV12-4	.	.	TRBJ2-3	CASSSSLRRVRDTQYF	TGTGCCAGCAGTTCTTCCCTAAGGAGAGTCCGAGATACGCAGTATTTT
TRBV2	TRBD2	few	TRBJ2-1	CASTGLAGELSYNEQFF	TGTGCCAGCACGGGACTAGCGGGAGAGCTGTCCTACAATGAGCAGTTCTTC
TRBV5-1	.	many	TRBJ2-7	CASSLIPGFYEQYF	TGCGCCAGCAGCTTAATTCCAGGGTTCTACGAGCAGTACTTC
TRBV2	.	once	TRBJ1-2	CASSHVQGSYGYTF	TGTGCCAGCTCACACGTCCAGGGCAGCTATGGCTACACCTTC
TRBV4-2	.	many	TRBJ2-5	CASSPQGFQETQYF	TGTGCCAGCAGCCCACAGGGTTTCCAAGAGACCCAGTACTTC
TRBV2	.	.	TRBJ2-7	CASSEARVRAYEQYF	TGTGCCAGCAGTGAAGCGCGCGTCCGCGCCTACGAGCAGTACTTC
TRBV3-1	TRBD1	.	TRBJ1-1	CASSPQTGPTNTEAFF	TGTGCCAGCAGCCCTCAGACAGGGCCAACGAACACTGAAGCTTTCTTT
TRBV5-1	.	.	TRBJ2-7	CASSLVWQGTYEQYF	TGCGCCAGCAGCTTGGTTTGGCAGGGCACCTACGAGCAGTACTTC
TRBV7-2	.	.	TRBJ2-7	CASSENFSEEQYF	TGTGCCAGCAGCGAAAACTTTAGCGAGGAGCAGTACTTC
TRBV20-1	TRBD2	many	TRBJ2-3	CSARRTSGSTDTQYF	TGCAGTGCTAGACGGACTAGCGGTAGCACAGATACGCAGTATTTT
TRBV27	TRBD2	few	TRBJ2-7	CASSVAQLAGPYEQYF	TGTGCCAGCAGTGTCGCCCAGCTAGCGGGACCCTACGAGCAGTACTTC
TRBV9	.	few	TRBJ2-2	CASSRPRTAITGELFF	TGTGCCAGCAGCCGACCCAGGACGGCGATCACCGGGGAGCTGTTTTTT
TRBV4-1	.	.	TRBJ1-6	CASSLSEAANNSPLHF	TGCGCCAGCAGCCTATCAGAGGCCGCAAATAATTCACCCCTCCACTTT
TRBV5-1	.	few	TRBJ1-5	CASSLTPYSNQPQHF	TGCGCCAGCAGCTTAACGCCATATAGCAATCAGCCCCAGCATTTT
TRBV7-8	.	.	TRBJ1-4	CASSSPGGPGDEKLFF	TGTGCCAGCAGCTCTCCGGGCGGGCCTGGGGATGAAAAACTGTTTTTT
TRBV7-2	TRBD2	.	TRBJ2-7	CASSSRGGRAGTYEQYF	TGTGCCAGCAGCTCCCGTGGCGGGAGGGCCGGGACCTACGAGCAGTACTTC
TRBV4-1	.	.	TRBJ1-2	CASSQVGGQGDGYTF	TGCGCCAGCAGCCAAGTGGGAGGTCAGGGAGACGGCTACACCTTC
TRBV7-8	.	many	TRBJ2-7	CASGAGVGPQYF	TGTGCCAGCGGCGCAGGGGTAGGGCCGCAGTACTTC
TRBV20-1	.	few	TRBJ2-2	CSARPREFGGELFF	TGCAGTGCTAGACCAAGAGAGTTTGGCGGGGAGCTGTTTTTT
TRBV28	.	few	TRBJ2-1	CASSQLVFEQFF	TGTGCCAGCAGCCAACTAGTTTTCGAGCAGTTCTTC
TRBV10-3	.	.	TRBJ2-7	CAISEPEPSAVTYEQYF	TGTGCCATCAGTGAGCCCGAGCCCTCCGCGGTAACCTACGAGCAGTACTTC
TRBV29-1	TRBD2	few	TRBJ2-3	CSVRTSAFTDTQYF	TGCAGCGTACGGACTAGCGCATTCACAGATACGCAGTATTTT
TRBV6-5	.	few	TRBJ2-5	CASTHKGAQYF	TGTGCCAGCACACACAAGGGGGCCCAGTACTTC
TRBV20-1	TRBD2	.	TRBJ2-3	CSVLAGVSDTQYF	TGCAGTGTTTTAGCGGGAGTCTCAGATACGCAGTATTTT
TRBV6-1	TRBD2	.	TRBJ2-7	CASSHPLGGGYEQYF	TGTGCCAGCAGCCACCCACTTGGGGGGGGATACGAGCAGTACTTC
TRBV20-1	.	few	TRBJ2-5	CSATSSPGTTQETQYF	TGCAGTGCTACCTCATCTCCGGGAACCACACAAGAGACCCAGTACTTC
TRBV29-1	.	many	TRBJ1-2	CSVEGRSEGYTF	TGCAGCGTTGAAGGGCGGTCAGAGGGCTACACCTTC
TRBV20-1	TRBD2	few	TRBJ2-1	CSATGGSLGNEQFF	TGCAGTGCTACCGGCGGGAGCCTCGGAAATGAGCAGTTCTTC
TRBV18	.	few	TRBJ2-3	CASSPLPGGSTDTQYF	TGTGCCAGCTCACCACTACCGGGCGGGAGCACAGATACGCAGTATTTT
TRBV5-1	.	few	TRBJ2-5	CASSREDSAEETQYF	TGCGCCAGCAGCCGGGAAGACAGCGCCGAAGAGACCCAGTACTTC
TRBV20-1	.	many	TRBJ2-7	CSAPTASYEQYF	TGCAGTGCTCCCACAGCCTCCTACGAGCAGTACTTC
TRBV5-1	TRBD1	.	TRBJ2-7	CASSLTGQGREQYF	TGCGCCAGCAGCTTAACTGGACAGGGCCGCGAGCAGTACTTC
TRBV9	TRBD1	.	TRBJ2-3	CASSGEGARTDTQYF	TGTGCCAGCAGTGGAGAGGGGGCCCGCACAGATACGCAGTATTTT
TRBV13	.	.	TRBJ2-7	CASSWTGGSSYEQYF	TGTGCCAGCAGCTGGACTGGCGGGTCATCCTACGAGCAGTACTTC
TRBV20-1	.	few	TRBJ2-3	CSAPRARDARGTQYF	TGCAGTGCCCCGAGGGCGAGGGACGCGCGTGGTACGCAGTATTTT